This T cell receptor beta chain appears in the sequencing data of a study of blood T cells in healthy people across ages. Study results and limitations: Both naive CD4+ cell counts and diversity were greater in long-lived donors than in aged donors. Older age went with lower TCR beta diversity per million T cells, in a roughly linear way.

Remarks on this clonotype: Its antigen is currently unknown.

Primed by a sample-barcoded 5' primer and a J-beta primer mix, a second PCR proceeded for 7 to 11 cycles. TCRdb fed the 5' RACE reads into MiXCR, producing one record per CDR3 protein. Found here are over a million distinct CDR3 sequences, 40% to 45% of them singletons; the top ten hold about 19%. This CDR3 is built from 15 residues. CDR1 DFQATT and CDR2 SNEGSKA come from the germline V gene (reference sequence). V gave up 5 bases and J gave up 4 bases, with 15 bases separating them. Material for sequencing was blood. The chain links TRBV20-1 to TRBJ2-6, with no clear D. This clonotype was obtained from a woman aged 60-70 years in good health. The CDR3 DNA reads TGCAGTGCTTATGCCCCGGCGGCAGGGGCCAACGTCCTGACTTTC. Translated, it gives CSAYAPAAGANVLTF.